The rows below give T cell receptor beta chains drawn from one sample of a study of CD8 T cells in Susac syndrome. Via MiXCR, TCRdb re-called the immunoSEQ multiplex PCR reads, giving one row per CDR3 protein. Of about 180,000 distinct CDR3 sequences in the sample, around 94% were seen once. Specimen: CD4+ T cells from PBMCs. The receptors here all came from a human donor with Susac syndrome. Each CDR3 is given with its conserved first and last residue. Fields, in order: J gene, D gene, clone size, V gene, CDR3 protein, CDR3 DNA. A D gene is named only where the DNA matches it firmly. For some rows the clone size is stated as once, few or many, or as a class when expanded; others skip it.

j_call: TRBJ2-4; d_call: .; clone_size: .; v_call: TRBV7-7; cdr3_aa: CASSSSPSSVIQYF; cdr3_nt: TGTGCCAGCAGCTCCTCACCTTCGAGTGTCATTCAGTACTTC
j_call: TRBJ2-2; d_call: .; clone_size: .; v_call: TRBV5-1; cdr3_aa: CASSLLAQINTGELFF; cdr3_nt: TGCGCCAGCAGCTTGCTAGCCCAGATAAACACCGGGGAGCTGTTTTTT
j_call: TRBJ1-3; d_call: .; clone_size: .; v_call: TRBV23-1; cdr3_aa: CASSQSWLGGGAGNTIYF; cdr3_nt: TGCGCCAGCAGTCAATCGTGGTTGGGGGGGGGCGCAGGAAACACCATATATTTT
j_call: TRBJ2-1; d_call: TRBD2; clone_size: .; v_call: TRBV7-9; cdr3_aa: CASSSGPSGTGEQFF; cdr3_nt: TGTGCCAGCAGCTCAGGTCCTAGCGGGACCGGTGAGCAGTTCTTC
j_call: TRBJ1-6; d_call: .; clone_size: .; v_call: TRBV3-1; cdr3_aa: CASSQGPGFYSPLHF; cdr3_nt: TGTGCCAGCAGCCAAGGGCCAGGTTTTTATTCACCCCTCCACTTT
j_call: TRBJ1-2; d_call: .; clone_size: once; v_call: TRBV20-1; cdr3_aa: CSARDPSNYGYTF; cdr3_nt: TGCAGTGCTAGAGATCCGTCAAACTATGGCTACACCTTC
j_call: TRBJ1-5; d_call: .; clone_size: .; v_call: TRBV4-2; cdr3_aa: CASSQDPAPDQPQHF; cdr3_nt: TGTGCCAGCAGCCAAGATCCAGCCCCGGATCAGCCCCAGCATTTT
j_call: TRBJ2-2; d_call: .; clone_size: .; v_call: TRBV7-2; cdr3_aa: CASSLSLARNTGELFF; cdr3_nt: TGTGCCAGCAGCTTATCCCTAGCTAGGAACACCGGGGAGCTGTTTTTT
j_call: TRBJ2-1; d_call: TRBD1; clone_size: .; v_call: TRBV12-3/TRBV12-4; cdr3_aa: CASNPGTGHSEQFF; cdr3_nt: TGTGCCAGCAATCCCGGGACAGGCCACAGTGAGCAGTTCTTC
j_call: TRBJ1-1; d_call: .; clone_size: .; v_call: TRBV20-1; cdr3_aa: CSAMGPMPGRNLLAFF; cdr3_nt: TGCAGTGCCATGGGTCCGATGCCAGGGCGAAATTTGTTAGCTTTCTTT
j_call: TRBJ1-5; d_call: .; clone_size: .; v_call: TRBV2; cdr3_aa: CASSWENQPQHF; cdr3_nt: TGTGCCAGCAGTTGGGAAAATCAGCCCCAGCATTTT
j_call: TRBJ2-7; d_call: .; clone_size: .; v_call: TRBV20-1; cdr3_aa: CSVTQGYPYEQYF; cdr3_nt: TGCAGTGTTACACAGGGATATCCCTACGAGCAGTACTTC
j_call: TRBJ2-5; d_call: .; clone_size: .; v_call: TRBV7-2; cdr3_aa: CASSITAAQETQYF; cdr3_nt: TGTGCCAGCAGCATAACAGCGGCCCAAGAGACCCAGTACTTC
j_call: TRBJ2-3; d_call: .; clone_size: few; v_call: TRBV3-1; cdr3_aa: CASRTRGTDTQYF; cdr3_nt: TGTGCCAGTCGGACCAGGGGAACAGATACGCAGTATTTT
j_call: TRBJ2-1; d_call: TRBD2; clone_size: .; v_call: TRBV18; cdr3_aa: CASSPSTSAEQFF; cdr3_nt: TGTGCCAGCTCACCTAGTACTAGCGCTGAGCAGTTCTTC
j_call: TRBJ2-1; d_call: TRBD2; clone_size: .; v_call: TRBV29-1; cdr3_aa: CSVAHSGNYNEQFF; cdr3_nt: TGCAGCGTTGCTCATAGCGGGAACTACAATGAGCAGTTCTTC
j_call: TRBJ1-4; d_call: .; clone_size: .; v_call: TRBV20-1; cdr3_aa: CSAHGGEYEKLFF; cdr3_nt: TGCAGTGCACACGGGGGAGAGTATGAAAAACTGTTTTTT
j_call: TRBJ2-7; d_call: .; clone_size: .; v_call: TRBV7-9; cdr3_aa: CASSMDGLTYEQYF; cdr3_nt: TGTGCCAGCAGCATGGACGGGCTTACCTACGAGCAGTACTTC
j_call: TRBJ2-7; d_call: TRBD1; clone_size: .; v_call: TRBV18; cdr3_aa: CASSPGQGRSYEQYF; cdr3_nt: TGTGCCAGCTCACCAGGACAGGGGAGGTCCTACGAGCAGTACTTC
j_call: TRBJ2-3; d_call: TRBD2; clone_size: .; v_call: TRBV29-1; cdr3_aa: CSALGWREKRDTQYF; cdr3_nt: TGCAGCGCGCTTGGATGGCGGGAGAAGAGGGATACGCAGTATTTT
j_call: TRBJ2-5; d_call: TRBD2; clone_size: .; v_call: TRBV9; cdr3_aa: CASSVGTSGQETQYF; cdr3_nt: TGTGCCAGCAGCGTTGGGACTAGCGGCCAAGAGACCCAGTACTTC
j_call: TRBJ2-7; d_call: TRBD2; clone_size: .; v_call: TRBV7-9; cdr3_aa: CASSPIAGGPHEQYF; cdr3_nt: TGTGCCAGCAGCCCTATAGCGGGAGGCCCCCACGAGCAGTACTTC
j_call: TRBJ1-5; d_call: .; clone_size: .; v_call: TRBV4-2; cdr3_aa: CASSQDLVRSSGEDSNQPQHF; cdr3_nt: TGTGCCAGCAGCCAAGATCTTGTTAGGAGTTCGGGGGAGGATAGCAATCAGCCCCAGCATTTT
j_call: TRBJ2-3; d_call: .; clone_size: .; v_call: TRBV20-1; cdr3_aa: CSVQTGGATDTQYF; cdr3_nt: TGCAGTGTACAGACCGGGGGAGCCACAGATACGCAGTATTTT
j_call: TRBJ2-6; d_call: .; clone_size: .; v_call: TRBV5-1; cdr3_aa: CASSQDPLEANVLTF; cdr3_nt: TGCGCCAGCAGCCAGGACCCGCTTGAGGCCAACGTCCTGACTTTC
j_call: TRBJ1-4; d_call: TRBD1; clone_size: .; v_call: TRBV3-1; cdr3_aa: CASSQGGTANEKLFF; cdr3_nt: TGTGCCAGCAGCCAAGGGGGGACAGCTAATGAAAAACTGTTTTTT
j_call: TRBJ2-5; d_call: TRBD2; clone_size: .; v_call: TRBV30; cdr3_aa: CAYLAGGRETQYF; cdr3_nt: TGTGCCTACCTAGCGGGGGGGCGGGAGACCCAGTACTTC
j_call: TRBJ1-1; d_call: .; clone_size: .; v_call: TRBV7-9; cdr3_aa: CAAQGRNTEAFF; cdr3_nt: TGTGCCGCCCAGGGGCGAAACACTGAAGCTTTCTTT
j_call: TRBJ2-7; d_call: TRBD2; clone_size: .; v_call: TRBV9; cdr3_aa: CASSLGLAGGPGTYEQYF; cdr3_nt: TGTGCCAGCAGCCTCGGACTAGCGGGAGGACCTGGTACCTACGAGCAGTACTTC
j_call: TRBJ2-5; d_call: .; clone_size: .; v_call: TRBV30; cdr3_aa: CAWSTQGQETQYF; cdr3_nt: TGTGCCTGGAGTACCCAAGGACAAGAGACCCAGTACTTC
j_call: TRBJ2-2; d_call: TRBD1; clone_size: .; v_call: TRBV19; cdr3_aa: CASRQGVNTGELFF; cdr3_nt: TGTGCCAGTAGACAGGGGGTAAACACCGGGGAGCTGTTTTTT
j_call: TRBJ2-5; d_call: .; clone_size: .; v_call: TRBV2; cdr3_aa: CASSKTLGEGETQYF; cdr3_nt: TGTGCCAGCAGTAAGACACTCGGGGAAGGGGAGACCCAGTACTTC
j_call: TRBJ1-3; d_call: .; clone_size: .; v_call: TRBV20-1; cdr3_aa: CSGANEVRNTIYF; cdr3_nt: TGCAGTGGAGCGAACGAGGTTCGGAACACCATATATTTT
j_call: TRBJ2-1; d_call: TRBD2; clone_size: .; v_call: TRBV28; cdr3_aa: CASSLFASGTRGEQFF; cdr3_nt: TGTGCCAGCAGTTTATTTGCTAGCGGGACCCGAGGGGAGCAGTTCTTC
j_call: TRBJ1-5; d_call: .; clone_size: .; v_call: TRBV27; cdr3_aa: CASSPGHGNQPQHF; cdr3_nt: TGTGCCAGCAGTCCCGGACATGGGAATCAGCCCCAGCATTTT
j_call: TRBJ2-3; d_call: TRBD1; clone_size: .; v_call: TRBV10-3; cdr3_aa: CAISDDGTATDTQYF; cdr3_nt: TGTGCCATCAGTGACGATGGGACAGCCACAGATACGCAGTATTTT
j_call: TRBJ2-7; d_call: .; clone_size: .; v_call: TRBV20-1; cdr3_aa: CSARPSRGPSYEQYF; cdr3_nt: TGCAGTGCTAGACCCTCGCGGGGACCCTCCTACGAGCAGTACTTC
j_call: TRBJ1-1; d_call: .; clone_size: .; v_call: TRBV9; cdr3_aa: CASNGLYPNTEAFF; cdr3_nt: TGTGCCAGCAATGGACTATACCCGAACACTGAAGCTTTCTTT
j_call: TRBJ2-3; d_call: .; clone_size: once; v_call: TRBV20-1; cdr3_aa: CSADRILGSGDTQYF; cdr3_nt: TGCAGTGCAGACAGGATCCTGGGGTCGGGAGATACGCAGTATTTT
j_call: TRBJ1-6; d_call: .; clone_size: .; v_call: TRBV5-1; cdr3_aa: CASSGGPSETLHF; cdr3_nt: TGCGCCAGCAGCGGAGGGCCATCCGAAACCCTCCACTTT
j_call: TRBJ1-3; d_call: .; clone_size: .; v_call: TRBV18; cdr3_aa: CASSPEGSRPSGNTIYF; cdr3_nt: TGTGCCAGCTCACCTGAAGGGTCCAGACCCTCTGGAAACACCATATATTTT
j_call: TRBJ1-4; d_call: .; clone_size: .; v_call: TRBV2; cdr3_aa: CASSVRKGEKLFF; cdr3_nt: TGTGCCAGCAGTGTGCGAAAGGGTGAAAAACTGTTTTTT
j_call: TRBJ2-7; d_call: TRBD2; clone_size: .; v_call: TRBV28; cdr3_aa: CASTSPGGSYEQYF; cdr3_nt: TGTGCCAGCACTTCTCCGGGGGGGTCCTACGAGCAGTACTTC
j_call: TRBJ1-2; d_call: TRBD1; clone_size: .; v_call: TRBV19; cdr3_aa: CASREGTVGNYGYTF; cdr3_nt: TGTGCCAGTAGGGAAGGGACAGTGGGGAACTATGGCTACACCTTC
j_call: TRBJ1-1; d_call: .; clone_size: .; v_call: TRBV20-1; cdr3_aa: CSARGVDSLNTEAFF; cdr3_nt: TGCAGTGCCCGAGGGGTCGACAGCTTGAACACTGAAGCTTTCTTT
j_call: TRBJ2-1; d_call: .; clone_size: once; v_call: TRBV19; cdr3_aa: CASSITDNEQFF; cdr3_nt: TGTGCCAGTAGTATAACAGACAATGAGCAGTTCTTC
j_call: TRBJ1-2; d_call: TRBD1; clone_size: .; v_call: TRBV6-5; cdr3_aa: CASTTGTGSYGYTF; cdr3_nt: TGTGCCAGCACCACCGGGACAGGGTCCTATGGCTACACCTTC
j_call: TRBJ2-7; d_call: .; clone_size: .; v_call: TRBV3-1; cdr3_aa: CASSQDRGAYEQYF; cdr3_nt: TGTGCCAGCAGCCAAGATCGTGGCGCCTACGAGCAGTACTTC
j_call: TRBJ2-1; d_call: .; clone_size: .; v_call: TRBV5-8; cdr3_aa: CASSVALDLQFF; cdr3_nt: TGTGCCAGCAGCGTCGCACTAGACCTCCAGTTCTTC
j_call: TRBJ1-5; d_call: .; clone_size: .; v_call: TRBV16; cdr3_aa: CASSQTTSRGNQPQHF; cdr3_nt: TGTGCCAGCAGCCAGACCACTTCACGGGGCAATCAGCCCCAGCATTTT
j_call: TRBJ1-5; d_call: .; clone_size: .; v_call: TRBV2; cdr3_aa: CASSGDRQPQHF; cdr3_nt: TGTGCCAGCAGTGGGGACCGGCAGCCCCAGCATTTT
j_call: TRBJ2-1; d_call: .; clone_size: .; v_call: TRBV7-8; cdr3_aa: CASSLGTANEQFF; cdr3_nt: TGTGCCAGCAGCTTAGGGACCGCAAATGAGCAGTTCTTC
j_call: TRBJ1-2; d_call: .; clone_size: .; v_call: TRBV7-2; cdr3_aa: CASSLVHRGYGYTF; cdr3_nt: TGTGCCAGCAGCTTAGTTCACCGCGGCTATGGCTACACCTTC
j_call: TRBJ1-1; d_call: TRBD1; clone_size: .; v_call: TRBV7-9; cdr3_aa: CASSFGTGNTEAFF; cdr3_nt: TGTGCCAGCAGCTTCGGGACAGGGAACACTGAAGCTTTCTTT
j_call: TRBJ2-1; d_call: .; clone_size: .; v_call: TRBV25-1; cdr3_aa: CASRAGVSYNEQFF; cdr3_nt: TGTGCCAGCAGGGCCGGGGTATCCTACAATGAGCAGTTCTTC
j_call: TRBJ2-3; d_call: .; clone_size: few; v_call: TRBV28; cdr3_aa: CASSLGDRTDTQYF; cdr3_nt: TGTGCCAGCAGTTTAGGCGACAGGACAGATACGCAGTATTTT